The clone carrying this T cell receptor (beta chain) was seen at least ten times. The CDR3 sequence is 15 residues long. Per the germline V gene, CDR1 is SGHTA and CDR2 is FQGNSA. The J segment lost 5 bases and the V segment lost 2 bases, leaving 5 bases of the junction unmatched. Time point given: longitudinal time-point 2. The data originate from a study of neurological immune-mediated disorders. TCRdb re-derived calls from the 5' RACE reads in MiXCR, one entry per CDR3 protein. The data contain around 50,000 distinct CDR3 sequences, around 13% of them singletons. This TCR was recovered from a male donor with HTLV-1-associated myelopathy (HAM/TSP). Sequencing input: PBMCs. The V gene is TRBV7-2, the J gene TRBJ2-1, with 8 positions matching TRBD2. In nucleotides, the CDR3 is TGTGCCAGCAGCTTATCGGGGGGGCCTAACAATGAGCAGTTCTTC. This codes for CASSLSGGPNNEQFF.